This T cell receptor (beta chain) was captured by sequencing in a study of spatial heterogeneity in lung cancer. TCRdb re-called the 5' RACE reads with MiXCR, one entry per CDR3 protein. Altogether around 10,000 distinct CDR3 sequences are present, approximately 5.8% being singletons, with the ten largest covering approximately 7.1%. Time point described: sample taken at primary tumor resection. Samples were donated by 72 untreated early-stage non-small cell lung cancer patients. Researchers sequenced whole RNA taken from tumor, nontumor lung or frozen PBMC without sorting. Notes on the study in general: Tumoral mutation counts were tracked by counts of expanded intratumoral alpha and beta TCRs.

The CDR3 sequence is 14 residues long. In germline, CDR1 is MNHEY, CDR2 SVGEGT. Trimming removed 2 bases from V and 5 bases from J, with 12 bases in between. This clonotype was counted ten times or more. The antigen remains undetermined. The sequences come from lung tumor tissue, collected at surgery. This sequence joins TRBV6-2 or TRBV6-3 and TRBJ2-5; D gene ambiguous. The sequence came from a female donor with early-stage non-small cell lung cancer. CDR3 nucleotide sequence: TGTGCCAGCAGTTACGGTGGCTTTCGGGAGACCCAGTACTTC. Encoded protein: CASSYGGFRETQYF.